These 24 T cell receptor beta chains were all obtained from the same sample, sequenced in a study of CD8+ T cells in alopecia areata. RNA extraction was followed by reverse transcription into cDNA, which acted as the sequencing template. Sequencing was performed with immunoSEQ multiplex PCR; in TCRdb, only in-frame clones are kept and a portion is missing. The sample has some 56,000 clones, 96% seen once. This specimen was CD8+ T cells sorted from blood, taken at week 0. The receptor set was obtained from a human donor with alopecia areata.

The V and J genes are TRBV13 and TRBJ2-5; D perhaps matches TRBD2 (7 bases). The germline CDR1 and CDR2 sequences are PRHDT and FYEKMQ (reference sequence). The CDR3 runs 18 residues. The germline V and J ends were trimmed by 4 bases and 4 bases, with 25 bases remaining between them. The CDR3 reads CASSSLAGALLPRETQYF. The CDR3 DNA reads TGTGCCAGCAGCTCCCTGGCGGGGGCGCTTCTCCCCAGAGAGACCCAGTACTTC.

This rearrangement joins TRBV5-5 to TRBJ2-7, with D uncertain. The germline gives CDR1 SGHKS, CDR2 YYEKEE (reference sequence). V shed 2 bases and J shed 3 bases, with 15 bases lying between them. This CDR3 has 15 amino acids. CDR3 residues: CASSFRPPSSYEQYF. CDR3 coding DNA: TGTGCCAGCAGCTTTCGACCCCCTTCCAGCTACGAGCAGTACTTC.

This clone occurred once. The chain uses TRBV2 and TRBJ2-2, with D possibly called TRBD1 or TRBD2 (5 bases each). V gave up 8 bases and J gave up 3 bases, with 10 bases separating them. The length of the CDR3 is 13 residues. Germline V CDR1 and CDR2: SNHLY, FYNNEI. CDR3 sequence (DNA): TGTGCCAGCGGGGGAGACCACACCGGGGAGCTGTTTTTT. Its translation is CASGGDHTGELFF.

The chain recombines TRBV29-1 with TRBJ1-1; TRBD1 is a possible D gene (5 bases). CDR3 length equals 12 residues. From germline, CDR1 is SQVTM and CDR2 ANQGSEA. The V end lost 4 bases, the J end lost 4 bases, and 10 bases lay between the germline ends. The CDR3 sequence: CSVAAGGTEAFF. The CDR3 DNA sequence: TGCAGCGTTGCGGCCGGGGGCACTGAAGCTTTCTTT.

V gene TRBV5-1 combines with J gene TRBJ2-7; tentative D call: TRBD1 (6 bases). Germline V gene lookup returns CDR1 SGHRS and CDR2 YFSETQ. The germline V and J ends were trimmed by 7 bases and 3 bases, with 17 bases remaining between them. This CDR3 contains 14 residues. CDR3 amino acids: CASAHGDTFYEQYF. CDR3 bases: TGCGCCAGCGCCCACGGGGACACATTCTACGAGCAGTACTTC.

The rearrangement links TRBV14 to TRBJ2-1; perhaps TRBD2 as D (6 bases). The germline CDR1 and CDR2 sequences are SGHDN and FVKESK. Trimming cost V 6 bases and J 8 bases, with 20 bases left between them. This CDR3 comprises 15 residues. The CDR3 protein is CASRETRGLHDEQFF. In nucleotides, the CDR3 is TGTGCCAGCAGGGAGACTAGGGGTCTACACGATGAGCAGTTCTTC.

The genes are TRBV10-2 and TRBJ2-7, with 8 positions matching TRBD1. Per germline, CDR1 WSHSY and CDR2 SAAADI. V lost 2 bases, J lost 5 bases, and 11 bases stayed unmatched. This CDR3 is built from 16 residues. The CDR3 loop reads CASSETLTGGWHEQYF. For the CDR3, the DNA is TGCGCCAGCAGTGAGACTCTTACAGGGGGTTGGCACGAGCAGTACTTC.

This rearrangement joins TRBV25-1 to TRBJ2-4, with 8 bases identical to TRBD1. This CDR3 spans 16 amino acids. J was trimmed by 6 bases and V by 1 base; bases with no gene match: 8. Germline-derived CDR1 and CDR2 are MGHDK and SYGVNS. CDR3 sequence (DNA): TGTGCCAGCAGTGAATTCCGACAGGGGTCCAGAAACATTCAGTACTTC. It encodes CASSEFRQGSRNIQYF.

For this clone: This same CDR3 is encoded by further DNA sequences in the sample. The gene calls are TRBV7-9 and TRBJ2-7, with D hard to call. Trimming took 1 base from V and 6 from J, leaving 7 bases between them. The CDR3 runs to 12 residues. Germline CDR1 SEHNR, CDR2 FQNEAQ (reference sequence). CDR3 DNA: TGTGCCAGCAGCTTAGGGGTGGGCGAGCAGTACTTC. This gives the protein CASSLGVGEQYF.

The chain's CDR3 is CASSYRDPEAFF. In DNA form, the CDR3 reads TGTGCCAGCAGCTACAGGGATCCTGAAGCTTTCTTT. The chain has TRBV7-9 and TRBJ1-1; possibly TRBD1 for D (6 bases). The CDR3 covers 12 residues. Germline values: CDR1 SEHNR, CDR2 FQNEAQ (reference sequence). V dropped 4 bases and J dropped 6 bases, with 9 bases sitting between them.

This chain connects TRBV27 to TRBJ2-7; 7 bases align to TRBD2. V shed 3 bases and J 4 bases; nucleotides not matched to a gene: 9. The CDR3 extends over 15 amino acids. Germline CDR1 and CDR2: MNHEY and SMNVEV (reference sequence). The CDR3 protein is CASSLSSGVDYEQYF. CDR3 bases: TGTGCCAGCAGTTTGTCGAGCGGGGTTGATTACGAGCAGTACTTC.

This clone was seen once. CDR3 DNA sequence: TGTGCCAGCAGCTTAGACTCCAAGGGTGAAAAACTGTTTTTT. Its protein product is CASSLDSKGEKLFF. The chain uses TRBV11-2 and TRBJ1-4; no clear D. The CDR3 covers 14 residues. Germline lookup yields CDR1 SGHAT and CDR2 FQNNGV. The germline V and J ends were trimmed by 0 bases and 7 bases, with 9 bases remaining between them.

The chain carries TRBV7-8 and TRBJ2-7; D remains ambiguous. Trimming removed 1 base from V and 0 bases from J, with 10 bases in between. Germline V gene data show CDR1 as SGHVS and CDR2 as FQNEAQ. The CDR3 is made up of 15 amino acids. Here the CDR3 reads CASSLGPLLSYEQYF. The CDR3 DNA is TGTGCCAGCAGCTTAGGTCCCCTCCTCTCCTACGAGCAGTACTTC.

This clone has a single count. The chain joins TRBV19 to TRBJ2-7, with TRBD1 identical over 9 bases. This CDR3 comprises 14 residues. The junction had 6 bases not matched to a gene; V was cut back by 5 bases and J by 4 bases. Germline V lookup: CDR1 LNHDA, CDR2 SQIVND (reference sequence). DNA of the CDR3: TGTGCCAGTAGTCGGGGGACAGGGATTTACGAGCAGTACTTC. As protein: CASSRGTGIYEQYF.

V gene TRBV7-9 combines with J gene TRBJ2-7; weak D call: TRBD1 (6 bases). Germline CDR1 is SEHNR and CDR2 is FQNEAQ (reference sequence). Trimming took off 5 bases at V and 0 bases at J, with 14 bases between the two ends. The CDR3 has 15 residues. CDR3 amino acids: CASSLITGSSYEQYF. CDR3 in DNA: TGTGCCAGCAGCCTGATTACAGGGAGCTCCTACGAGCAGTACTTC. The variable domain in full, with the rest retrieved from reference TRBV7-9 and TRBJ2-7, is DTGVSQNPRHKITKRGQNVTFRCDPISEHNRLYWYRQTLGQGPEFLTYFQNEAQLEKSRLLSDRFSAERPKGSFSTLEIQRTEQGDSAMYLCASSLITGSSYEQYFGPGTRLTVT.

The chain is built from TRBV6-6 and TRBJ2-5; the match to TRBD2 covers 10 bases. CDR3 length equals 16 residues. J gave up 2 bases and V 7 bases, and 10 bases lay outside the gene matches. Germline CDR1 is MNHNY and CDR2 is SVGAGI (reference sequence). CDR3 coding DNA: TGTGCCAGCACCCGTAGCGGGGGGCCTAAGCAAGAGACCCAGTACTTC. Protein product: CASTRSGGPKQETQYF.

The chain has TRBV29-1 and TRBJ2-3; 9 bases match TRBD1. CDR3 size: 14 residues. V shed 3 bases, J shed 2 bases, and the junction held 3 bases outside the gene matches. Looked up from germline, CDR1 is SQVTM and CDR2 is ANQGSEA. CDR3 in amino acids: CSVEGTGLTDTQYF. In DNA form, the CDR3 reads TGCAGCGTTGAGGGGACAGGGCTCACAGATACGCAGTATTTT.

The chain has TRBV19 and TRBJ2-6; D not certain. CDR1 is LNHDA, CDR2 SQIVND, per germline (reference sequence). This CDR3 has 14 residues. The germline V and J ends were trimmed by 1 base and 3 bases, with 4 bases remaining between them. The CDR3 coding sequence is TGTGCCAGTAGTATAGGTGGTGGGGCCAACGTCCTGACTTTC. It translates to CASSIGGGANVLTF.

CDR3 in amino acids: CASSPIGGYEQYF. The CDR3 DNA follows: TGTGCCAGCAGCCCTATAGGAGGGTACGAGCAGTACTTC. The genes are TRBV7-9 and TRBJ2-7; D is possibly TRBD2 (6 bases). CDR1 and CDR2 from the germline V gene are SEHNR and FQNEAQ (reference sequence). Trimming removed 5 bases from V and 4 bases from J, with 12 bases in between. CDR3 length: 13 residues.

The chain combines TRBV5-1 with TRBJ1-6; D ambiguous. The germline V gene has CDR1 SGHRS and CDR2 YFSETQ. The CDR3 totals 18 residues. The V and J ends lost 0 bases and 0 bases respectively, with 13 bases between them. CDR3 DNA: TGCGCCAGCAGCTTGGGATGGGCCACGAGCTCCTATAATTCACCCCTCCACTTT. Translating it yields CASSLGWATSSYNSPLHF.

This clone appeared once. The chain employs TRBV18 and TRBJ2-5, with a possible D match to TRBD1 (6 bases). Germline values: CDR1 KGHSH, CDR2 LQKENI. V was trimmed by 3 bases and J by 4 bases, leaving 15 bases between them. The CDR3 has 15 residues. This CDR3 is CASSPPRDNRETQYF. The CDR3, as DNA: TGTGCCAGCTCACCGCCCAGGGACAACAGAGAGACCCAGTACTTC.

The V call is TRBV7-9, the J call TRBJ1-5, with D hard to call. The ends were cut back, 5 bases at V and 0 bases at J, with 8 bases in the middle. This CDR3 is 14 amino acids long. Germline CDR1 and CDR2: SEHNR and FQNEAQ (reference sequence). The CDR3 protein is CASSASNSNQPQHF. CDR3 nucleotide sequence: TGTGCCAGCAGCGCCTCTAATAGCAATCAGCCCCAGCATTTT.

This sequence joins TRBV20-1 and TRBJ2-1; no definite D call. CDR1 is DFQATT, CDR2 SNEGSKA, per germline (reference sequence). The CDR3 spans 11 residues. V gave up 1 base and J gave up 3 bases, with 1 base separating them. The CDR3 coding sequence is TGCAGTGCTAGAGGCTACAATGAGCAGTTCTTC. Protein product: CSARGYNEQFF.

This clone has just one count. The CDR3: CAWRLEDRRSYNEQFF. CDR3 in DNA: TGTGCCTGGAGACTCGAGGACAGGCGCTCCTACAATGAGCAGTTCTTC. V is TRBV30 and J is TRBJ2-1, with 7 positions matching TRBD1. The CDR3 has 16 residues. Germline loops: CDR1 GTSNPN, CDR2 SVGIG (reference sequence). J lost 0 bases, V lost 3 bases, and 8 bases had no gene match. Variable domain in full (rest from reference TRBV30 and TRBJ2-1): SQTIHQWPATLVQPVGSPLSLECTVEGTSNPNLYWYRQAAGRGLQLLFYSVGIGQISSEVPQNLSASRPQDRQFILSSKKLLLSDSGFYLCAWRLEDRRSYNEQFFGPGTRLTVL.